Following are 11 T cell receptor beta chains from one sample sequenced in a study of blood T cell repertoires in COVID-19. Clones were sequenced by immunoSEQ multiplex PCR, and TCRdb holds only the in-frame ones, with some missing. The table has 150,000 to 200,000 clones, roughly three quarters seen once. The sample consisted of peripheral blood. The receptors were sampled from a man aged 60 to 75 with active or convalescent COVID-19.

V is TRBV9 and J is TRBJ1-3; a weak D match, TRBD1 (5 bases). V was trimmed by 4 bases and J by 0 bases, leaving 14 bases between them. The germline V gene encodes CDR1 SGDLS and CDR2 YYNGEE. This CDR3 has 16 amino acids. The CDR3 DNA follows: TGTGCCAGCAGCCTGCGGGGGGGTTCCTCTGGAAACACCATATATTTT. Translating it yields CASSLRGGSSGNTIYF.

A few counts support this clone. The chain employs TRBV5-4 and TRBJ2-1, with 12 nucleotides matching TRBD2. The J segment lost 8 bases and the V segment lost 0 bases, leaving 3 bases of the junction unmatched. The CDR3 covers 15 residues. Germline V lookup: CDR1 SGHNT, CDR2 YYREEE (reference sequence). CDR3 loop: CASSLAPSGGDEQFF. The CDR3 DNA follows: TGTGCCAGCAGCTTGGCCCCTAGCGGGGGGGATGAGCAGTTCTTC.

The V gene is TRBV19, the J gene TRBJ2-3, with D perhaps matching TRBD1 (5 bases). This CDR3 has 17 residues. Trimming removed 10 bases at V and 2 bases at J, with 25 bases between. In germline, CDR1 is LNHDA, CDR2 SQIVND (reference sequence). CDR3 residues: CATSRGPPNLDTDTQYF. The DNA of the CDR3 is TGTGCCACTTCAAGGGGCCCCCCCAACTTAGACACAGATACGCAGTATTTT.

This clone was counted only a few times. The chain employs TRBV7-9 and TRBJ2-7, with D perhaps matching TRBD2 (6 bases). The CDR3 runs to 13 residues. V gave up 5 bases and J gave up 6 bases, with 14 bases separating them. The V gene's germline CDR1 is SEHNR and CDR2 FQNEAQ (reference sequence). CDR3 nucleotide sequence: TGTGCCAGCAGCGCCCCGGCGGGGTCCGAGCAGTACTTC. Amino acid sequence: CASSAPAGSEQYF.

The chain's CDR3 is CASSVAPAGGTDTQYF. CDR3 DNA: TGTGCCAGCAGCGTAGCGCCAGCGGGAGGGACAGATACGCAGTATTTT. The chain employs TRBV9 and TRBJ2-3; TRBD2 aligns across 10 bases. The CDR3 sequence is 16 residues long. The V gene end was trimmed by 0 bases and the J gene end by 3 bases; junction bases not matched to a gene: 4. The germline gives CDR1 SGDLS, CDR2 YYNGEE.

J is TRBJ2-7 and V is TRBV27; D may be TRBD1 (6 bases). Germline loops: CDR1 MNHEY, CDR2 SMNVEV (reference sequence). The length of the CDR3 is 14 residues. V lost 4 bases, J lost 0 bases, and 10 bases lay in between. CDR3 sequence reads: CASSYNRDSYEQYF. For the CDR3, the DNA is TGTGCCAGCAGTTATAACAGGGACTCCTACGAGCAGTACTTC.

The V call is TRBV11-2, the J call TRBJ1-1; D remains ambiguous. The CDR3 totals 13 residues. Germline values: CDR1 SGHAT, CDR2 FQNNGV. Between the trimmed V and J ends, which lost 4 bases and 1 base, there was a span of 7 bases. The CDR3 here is CASSWSGNTEAFF. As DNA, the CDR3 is TGTGCCAGCAGCTGGTCCGGGAACACTGAAGCTTTCTTT.

The DNA of the CDR3 is TGTGCCAGTAGTATGAGTCCGAGCTCCTACGAGCAGTACTTC. Its translation: CASSMSPSSYEQYF. V and J are TRBV19 and TRBJ2-7; no clear D gene. The V gene's germline CDR1 is LNHDA and CDR2 SQIVND (reference sequence). V was cut by 3 bases and J by 0 bases, with 9 bases left in between. There are 14 residues in the CDR3.

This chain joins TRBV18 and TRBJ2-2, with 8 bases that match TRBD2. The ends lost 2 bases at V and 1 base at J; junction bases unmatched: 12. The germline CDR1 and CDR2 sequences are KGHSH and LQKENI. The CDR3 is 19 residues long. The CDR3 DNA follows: TGTGCCAGCTCACCAGTCCGCATAGCGGGAAGAGTGAACACCGGGGAGCTGTTTTTT. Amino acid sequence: CASSPVRIAGRVNTGELFF.

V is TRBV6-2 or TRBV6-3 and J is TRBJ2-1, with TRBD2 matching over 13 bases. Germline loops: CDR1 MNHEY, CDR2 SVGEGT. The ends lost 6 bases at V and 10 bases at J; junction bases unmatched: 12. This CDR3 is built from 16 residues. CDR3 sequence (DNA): TGTGCCAGCAGCGGACTAGCGGGAGTTCCTGAACAGGAGCAGTTCTTC. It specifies CASSGLAGVPEQEQFF.

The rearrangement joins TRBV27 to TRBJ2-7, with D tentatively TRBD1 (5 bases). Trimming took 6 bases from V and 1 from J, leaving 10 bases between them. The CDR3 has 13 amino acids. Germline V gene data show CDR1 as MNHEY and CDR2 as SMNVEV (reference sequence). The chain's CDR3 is CASSWTLSYEQYF. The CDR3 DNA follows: TGTGCCAGCAGCTGGACACTTTCCTACGAGCAGTACTTC.